This T cell receptor beta chain was recorded in a study of blood T cell repertoires in COVID-19. Clones were sequenced by immunoSEQ multiplex PCR, and TCRdb holds only the in-frame ones, with some missing. The table includes roughly 360,000 clones, roughly four fifths detected once. Sequenced sample: peripheral blood. This TCR derives from a human donor with acute or convalescent COVID-19. The donor label of this sample is uncertain.

The CDR3 is CASSLIQGFGANVLTF. CDR3 DNA sequence: TGTGCCAGCAGCCTAATACAGGGGTTTGGGGCCAACGTCCTGACTTTC. The chain employs TRBV21-1 and TRBJ2-6; whether TRBD1, the table's D call, matches the DNA was not checked. TRBV21-1 is a listed pseudogene. This CDR3 spans 16 amino acids.